The present T cell receptor beta chain was sequenced within a study of blood T cell repertoires in COVID-19. Study-wide background: Samples taken during acute and convalescent COVID-19 were collected in the United States, Italy and Spain.

Study processing details: Amplifying reference gene primers gave estimates of nucleated cell counts. Measured with immunoSEQ multiplex PCR; TCRdb has only the in-frame clones, and not every one. V and J calls and clone size are as listed in that table; D and trimming were resolved from the DNA. This repertoire shows roughly 58,000 clones, roughly 76% found once; its top ten account for less than 25%. This TCR was recovered from a man aged 50-59 years with active or convalescent COVID-19. The sequenced sample consisted of peripheral blood.

The CDR3 DNA reads as TGTGCCTGGAGTACAAGAAGAACTAATGAAAAACTGTTTTTT. It yields the protein CAWSTRRTNEKLFF. The V call is TRBV30, the J call TRBJ1-4; no firm D call. Looked up from germline, CDR1 is GTSNPN and CDR2 is SVGIG (reference sequence). Trimming removed 2 bases at V and 1 base at J, with 8 bases between. This CDR3 has 14 amino acids.